Listed below are T cell receptor beta chains from one sample, sequenced in a study of OX40 agonist ivuxolimab in advanced cancers. Method: immunoSEQ multiplex PCR; TCRdb's copy keeps in-frame clones and lacks some. The sample carries about 110,000 clones, roughly 90% recorded once. This sample comprised CD4+ or CD8+ T cells sorted from blood, obtained in a trial of the OX40 agonist ivuxolimab. The receptors derive from an adult with an advanced solid tumor such as melanoma, head and neck, liver or kidney cancer. CDR3s include the opening cysteine and the closing phenylalanine or tryptophan. Each record gives: J gene, V gene, clone size, D gene, CDR3 DNA, CDR3 protein. The D gene is left open where the match is weak. Size is stated for part of the rows, as once, few or many counts, or as a class when the clone is expanded.

j_gene: TRBJ1-3; v_gene: TRBV20-1; abundance: .; d_gene: .; CDR3nt: TGCAGTGCCGGGTCCGGAAACACCATATATTTT; CDR3aa: CSAGSGNTIYF
j_gene: TRBJ2-7; v_gene: TRBV9; abundance: .; d_gene: TRBD2; CDR3nt: TGTGCCAGCAGCCCGGGACTAGCGGGAGTTGGCGAGCAGTACTTC; CDR3aa: CASSPGLAGVGEQYF
j_gene: TRBJ1-1; v_gene: TRBV7-6; abundance: .; d_gene: TRBD1; CDR3nt: TGTGCCAGCAGCCTCGGACAGGCTAAGATGAACACTGAAGCTTTCTTT; CDR3aa: CASSLGQAKMNTEAFF
j_gene: TRBJ2-3; v_gene: TRBV11-3; abundance: .; d_gene: TRBD2; CDR3nt: TGTGCCAGCAGCTTTAGCGGGTTAGTCGCAGATACGCAGTATTTT; CDR3aa: CASSFSGLVADTQYF
j_gene: TRBJ2-1; v_gene: TRBV30; abundance: .; d_gene: TRBD2; CDR3nt: TGTGCCTGGTCCCGTGGGGCGGGGGGGCCAAATGAGCAGTTCTTC; CDR3aa: CAWSRGAGGPNEQFF
j_gene: TRBJ1-4; v_gene: TRBV4-1; abundance: .; d_gene: .; CDR3nt: TGCGCCAGCAGCCAAGATCATGGGACAACCTTTGAAAAACTGTTTTTT; CDR3aa: CASSQDHGTTFEKLFF
j_gene: TRBJ2-5; v_gene: TRBV5-1; abundance: .; d_gene: TRBD2; CDR3nt: TGCGCCAGCAGCTTGCCGGGGGGAAGAGAGACCCAGTACTTC; CDR3aa: CASSLPGGRETQYF
j_gene: TRBJ1-1; v_gene: TRBV6-6; abundance: .; d_gene: .; CDR3nt: TGTGCCAGCAGAGCCTCACAGGGATCCACTGAAGCTTTCTTT; CDR3aa: CASRASQGSTEAFF
j_gene: TRBJ1-5; v_gene: TRBV18; abundance: .; d_gene: TRBD1; CDR3nt: TGTGCCAGCTCACGCACCGGACAGGATAATCAGCCCCAGCATTTT; CDR3aa: CASSRTGQDNQPQHF
j_gene: TRBJ2-7; v_gene: TRBV19; abundance: .; d_gene: TRBD1; CDR3nt: TGTGCCACCAGGGGGACAGGCTCCTACGAGCAGTACTTC; CDR3aa: CATRGTGSYEQYF
j_gene: TRBJ1-6; v_gene: TRBV9; abundance: .; d_gene: .; CDR3nt: TGTGCCAGCAGCGTAGACGGGGGGTATAATTCACCCCTCCACTTT; CDR3aa: CASSVDGGYNSPLHF
j_gene: TRBJ2-7; v_gene: TRBV19; abundance: .; d_gene: TRBD1; CDR3nt: TGTGCCAGTAGTAACACAGGGGGACGAGGCGAGCAGTACTTC; CDR3aa: CASSNTGGRGEQYF
j_gene: TRBJ1-5; v_gene: TRBV6-1; abundance: few; d_gene: .; CDR3nt: TGTGCCAGCAGTGACGGGAATCAGCCCCAGCATTTT; CDR3aa: CASSDGNQPQHF
j_gene: TRBJ2-3; v_gene: TRBV29-1; abundance: .; d_gene: .; CDR3nt: TGCAGCGTTGTTTCAGGTGGGGCCGATACGCAGTATTTT; CDR3aa: CSVVSGGADTQYF
j_gene: TRBJ2-2; v_gene: TRBV15; abundance: .; d_gene: TRBD1; CDR3nt: TGTGCCACCAGCAGAGATACCAGGGGGCTTACCGGGGAGCTGTTTTTT; CDR3aa: CATSRDTRGLTGELFF
j_gene: TRBJ1-3; v_gene: TRBV18; abundance: .; d_gene: .; CDR3nt: TGTGCCAGCTCCCCCTCAGGGGCCTCTGGAAACACCATATATTTT; CDR3aa: CASSPSGASGNTIYF
j_gene: TRBJ2-2; v_gene: TRBV18; abundance: .; d_gene: .; CDR3nt: TGTGCCAGCTCAGCTCGGGGTATCACGAACACCGGGGAGCTGTTTTTT; CDR3aa: CASSARGITNTGELFF
j_gene: TRBJ1-1; v_gene: TRBV29-1; abundance: .; d_gene: .; CDR3nt: TGCAGCGTTGAGGGGCAGAAGGACACTGAAGCTTTCTTT; CDR3aa: CSVEGQKDTEAFF
j_gene: TRBJ2-6; v_gene: TRBV29-1; abundance: .; d_gene: .; CDR3nt: TGCAGCGTTGAAGAGAGCTCTGGGGCCAACGTCCTGACTTTC; CDR3aa: CSVEESSGANVLTF
j_gene: TRBJ2-7; v_gene: TRBV5-1; abundance: .; d_gene: TRBD1; CDR3nt: TGCGCCAGCAGTCCCTCGGGACAGGGGAGCCACGAGCAGTACTTC; CDR3aa: CASSPSGQGSHEQYF
j_gene: TRBJ2-7; v_gene: TRBV15; abundance: .; d_gene: .; CDR3nt: TGTGCCACCAGCAGAGGGTACCCTCGGGGGGCGTCCGAGCAGTACTTC; CDR3aa: CATSRGYPRGASEQYF
j_gene: TRBJ2-1; v_gene: TRBV4-1; abundance: .; d_gene: TRBD2; CDR3nt: TGCGCCAGCAGCCGGGGGATAGCGCGCGCGGGAGTTCGACGGGGGAATGAGCAGTTCTTC; CDR3aa: CASSRGIARAGVRRGNEQFF
j_gene: TRBJ2-5; v_gene: TRBV4-1; abundance: once; d_gene: TRBD2; CDR3nt: TGCGCCAGCAGCCAAGAGGCGGGGGGACTACAAGAGACCCAGTACTTC; CDR3aa: CASSQEAGGLQETQYF
j_gene: TRBJ2-5; v_gene: TRBV2; abundance: .; d_gene: .; CDR3nt: TGTGCCAGCAGTGAAGTCAGGCAAGAGACCCAGTACTTC; CDR3aa: CASSEVRQETQYF
j_gene: TRBJ2-2; v_gene: TRBV11-3; abundance: .; d_gene: .; CDR3nt: TGTGCCAGCAGCTTAGCGGGGGCGTTCGGGGAGCTGTTTTTT; CDR3aa: CASSLAGAFGELFF
j_gene: TRBJ2-5; v_gene: TRBV19; abundance: .; d_gene: .; CDR3nt: TGTGCCAGCGGCTTAAACGGGGGACTGGAGACCCAGTACTTC; CDR3aa: CASGLNGGLETQYF
j_gene: TRBJ1-3; v_gene: TRBV30; abundance: .; d_gene: .; CDR3nt: TGTGCCTGGAGTGATTCTGGAAACACCATATATTTT; CDR3aa: CAWSDSGNTIYF
j_gene: TRBJ1-2; v_gene: TRBV5-1; abundance: once; d_gene: .; CDR3nt: TGCGCCAGCAGCCTGCAGGCATCCAACTATGGCTACACCTTC; CDR3aa: CASSLQASNYGYTF
j_gene: TRBJ2-5; v_gene: TRBV11-2; abundance: .; d_gene: .; CDR3nt: TGTGCCAGCAGCAGGGACTTCCAAGAGACCCAGTACTTC; CDR3aa: CASSRDFQETQYF
j_gene: TRBJ2-1; v_gene: TRBV9; abundance: .; d_gene: TRBD2; CDR3nt: TGTGCCAGCAGCGTAGGCAGCGGGGGGATCAATGAGCAGTTCTTC; CDR3aa: CASSVGSGGINEQFF
j_gene: TRBJ1-1; v_gene: TRBV5-1; abundance: few; d_gene: .; CDR3nt: TGCGCCAGCAGCTTCGGCGTTCGGGACACTGAAGCTTTCTTT; CDR3aa: CASSFGVRDTEAFF
j_gene: TRBJ2-1; v_gene: TRBV2; abundance: .; d_gene: .; CDR3nt: TGTGCCAGCAGCTTAAGACTGACTACAAATGAGCAGTTCTTC; CDR3aa: CASSLRLTTNEQFF
j_gene: TRBJ2-2; v_gene: TRBV19; abundance: few; d_gene: .; CDR3nt: TGTGCCAGTAGTCCCTACACCGGGGAGCTGTTTTTT; CDR3aa: CASSPYTGELFF
j_gene: TRBJ2-7; v_gene: TRBV12-5; abundance: .; d_gene: .; CDR3nt: TGTGCTAGTGGTTTCGGGACTCTCCAGTACGAGCAGTACTTC; CDR3aa: CASGFGTLQYEQYF
j_gene: TRBJ1-2; v_gene: TRBV5-1; abundance: .; d_gene: TRBD1; CDR3nt: TGCGCCAGCAGCTTCGAAGTCGGGACAGGTTATGGCTACACCTTC; CDR3aa: CASSFEVGTGYGYTF
j_gene: TRBJ2-2; v_gene: TRBV5-4; abundance: .; d_gene: .; CDR3nt: TGTGCCAGCAGCCCCGGAGAAGGGCTGCTGTTTTTT; CDR3aa: CASSPGEGLLFF
j_gene: TRBJ2-4; v_gene: TRBV6-6; abundance: .; d_gene: .; CDR3nt: TGTGCCAGCAGTTACCCAAGGGGCCAATTTTACATTCAGTACTTC; CDR3aa: CASSYPRGQFYIQYF